The clone carrying this T cell receptor (beta chain) was seen more than once but under ten times. TCRdb used MiXCR to reprocess the 5' RACE reads, holding one entry per CDR3 protein. The sample contains about 96,000 distinct CDR3 sequences, roughly 15% of which appear only once. The data were taken from a study of T cells of healthy individuals. Trimming at V came to 7 bases and at J to 3 bases, leaving 12 bases not matched to a gene. The germline V gene encodes CDR1 MDHEN and CDR2 SYDVKM. CDR3 length: 15 residues. V gene TRBV28 combines with J gene TRBJ2-7, with 7 bases aligning to TRBD1. The clonotype comes from a human donor in good health. The CDR3 bases are TGTGCCAGCACCCTTTCGGGACAGTCGGACTACGAGCAGTACTTC. Translating gives CASTLSGQSDYEQYF.